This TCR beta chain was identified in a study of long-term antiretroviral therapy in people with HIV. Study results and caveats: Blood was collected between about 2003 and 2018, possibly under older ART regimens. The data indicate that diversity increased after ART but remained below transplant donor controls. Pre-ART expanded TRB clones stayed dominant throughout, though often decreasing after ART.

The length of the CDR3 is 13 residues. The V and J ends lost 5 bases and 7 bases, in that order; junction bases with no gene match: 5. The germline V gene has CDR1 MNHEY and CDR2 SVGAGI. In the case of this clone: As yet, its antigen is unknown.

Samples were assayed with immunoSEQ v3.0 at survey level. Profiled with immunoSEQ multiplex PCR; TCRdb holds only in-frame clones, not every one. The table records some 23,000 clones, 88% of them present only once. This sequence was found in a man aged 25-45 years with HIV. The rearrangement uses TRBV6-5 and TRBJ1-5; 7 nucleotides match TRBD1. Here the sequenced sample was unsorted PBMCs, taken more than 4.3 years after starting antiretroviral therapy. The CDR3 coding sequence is TGTGCCAGCAGTGACAGGGTAGAACAGCCCCAGCATTTT. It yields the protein CASSDRVEQPQHF.